This TCR beta chain was observed in a study of OX40 agonist ivuxolimab in advanced cancers. The V end was cut by 2 bases, the J end by 7 bases, with 8 bases between. The CDR3 is 12 residues long. CDR1 and CDR2 (germline): LNHDA, SQIVND (reference sequence). The table came from immunoSEQ multiplex PCR; TCRdb's copy has only in-frame clones and leaves some out. The sample records just under 65,000 clones, approximately 85% being singletons. The specimen comprised CD4+ or CD8+ T cells sorted from blood, sampled in a trial of the OX40 agonist ivuxolimab. The sequence was obtained from an adult with an advanced solid tumor such as melanoma, head and neck, liver or kidney cancer. The chain has TRBV19 and TRBJ1-1; D not resolved. CDR3 bases: TGTGCCAGTAGTATACGGAGCTTTGAAGCTTTCTTT. This codes for CASSIRSFEAFF.